The rows below give T cell receptor beta chains drawn from one sample of a study of T cells in Graves' hyperthyroidism and ophthalmopathy. TCRdb reprocessed the multiplex PCR reads with MiXCR, giving one entry per CDR3 protein. The data contain a few hundred thousand distinct CDR3 sequences, 25% of them singletons. The material sequenced was blood. These receptor sequences come from a man aged 50 to 60 with Graves' hyperthyroidism. The CDR3 runs from the conserved cysteine through the conserved F or W. The D gene is left open where the match is weak. Clone size appears in some rows only: once, few, many, or a class for an expanded clone.

j_call: TRBJ1-1; cdr3_length: 19; clone_size: -; d_call: -; v_call: TRBV14; cdr3_aa: CASSRGLTGPWALNTEAFF; cdr3_nt: TGTGCCAGCAGCCGCGGCCTAACCGGGCCTTGGGCCCTGAACACTGAAGCTTTCTTT
j_call: TRBJ2-1; cdr3_length: 15; clone_size: many; d_call: -; v_call: TRBV2; cdr3_aa: CASSVSQGRLNEQFF; cdr3_nt: TGTGCCAGCAGTGTGTCACAGGGGAGGCTTAATGAGCAGTTCTTC
j_call: TRBJ2-3; cdr3_length: 15; clone_size: few; d_call: -; v_call: TRBV5-1; cdr3_aa: CASSLTGEVTDTQYF; cdr3_nt: TGCGCCAGCAGCTTGACGGGAGAAGTTACAGATACGCAGTATTTT
j_call: TRBJ2-1; cdr3_length: 15; clone_size: many; d_call: -; v_call: TRBV28; cdr3_aa: CASSLQQEIYNEQFF; cdr3_nt: TGTGCCAGCAGTTTACAACAGGAGATCTACAATGAGCAGTTCTTC
j_call: TRBJ2-1; cdr3_length: 12; clone_size: many; d_call: TRBD2; v_call: TRBV6-1; cdr3_aa: CASRVAGEKQFF; cdr3_nt: TGTGCCAGCAGGGTAGCGGGAGAAAAGCAGTTCTTC
j_call: TRBJ2-5; cdr3_length: 13; clone_size: -; d_call: -; v_call: TRBV3-1; cdr3_aa: CASSRTTQETQYF; cdr3_nt: TGTGCCAGCAGCCGGACTACACAAGAGACCCAGTACTTC
j_call: TRBJ2-1; cdr3_length: 16; clone_size: few; d_call: TRBD1; v_call: TRBV11-2; cdr3_aa: CASSLETGGVWNEQFF; cdr3_nt: TGTGCCAGCAGCTTAGAGACAGGGGGGGTCTGGAATGAGCAGTTCTTC
j_call: TRBJ2-1; cdr3_length: 14; clone_size: many; d_call: -; v_call: TRBV2; cdr3_aa: CASSPTDYYNEQFF; cdr3_nt: TGTGCCAGCAGCCCGACTGACTACTACAATGAGCAGTTCTTC
j_call: TRBJ2-7; cdr3_length: 14; clone_size: few; d_call: TRBD2; v_call: TRBV2; cdr3_aa: CASTAAGGIYEQYF; cdr3_nt: TGTGCCAGCACGGCAGCGGGAGGAATCTACGAGCAGTACTTC
j_call: TRBJ2-7; cdr3_length: 14; clone_size: few; d_call: -; v_call: TRBV4-2; cdr3_aa: CASSQDVSVHEQYF; cdr3_nt: TGTGCCAGCAGCCAAGATGTGTCCGTCCACGAGCAGTACTTC
j_call: TRBJ1-5; cdr3_length: 12; clone_size: -; d_call: -; v_call: TRBV24-1; cdr3_aa: CATSVGDQPQHF; cdr3_nt: TGTGCCACCAGTGTAGGGGATCAGCCCCAGCATTTT
j_call: TRBJ1-6; cdr3_length: 15; clone_size: -; d_call: TRBD1; v_call: TRBV6-1; cdr3_aa: CASSGLDRGNSPLHF; cdr3_nt: TGTGCCAGCAGTGGATTAGACAGGGGGAATTCACCCCTCCACTTT
j_call: TRBJ2-5; cdr3_length: 13; clone_size: many; d_call: -; v_call: TRBV28; cdr3_aa: CASRRQTQETQYF; cdr3_nt: TGTGCCAGCAGACGACAGACCCAAGAGACCCAGTACTTC
j_call: TRBJ2-5; cdr3_length: 15; clone_size: -; d_call: TRBD1; v_call: TRBV6-1; cdr3_aa: CASSASGTGSETQYF; cdr3_nt: TGTGCCAGCAGTGCGTCCGGGACAGGCTCGGAGACCCAGTACTTC
j_call: TRBJ1-1; cdr3_length: 14; clone_size: many; d_call: TRBD1; v_call: TRBV29-1; cdr3_aa: CSGWTGAMNTEAFF; cdr3_nt: TGCAGCGGATGGACAGGGGCTATGAACACTGAAGCTTTCTTT
j_call: TRBJ2-2; cdr3_length: 14; clone_size: once; d_call: -; v_call: TRBV3-1; cdr3_aa: CASSQDTITGELFF; cdr3_nt: TGTGCCAGCAGCCAAGATACCATCACCGGGGAGCTGTTTTTT
j_call: TRBJ1-1; cdr3_length: 15; clone_size: -; d_call: -; v_call: TRBV12-3/TRBV12-4; cdr3_aa: CASSPHRTASTEAFF; cdr3_nt: TGTGCCAGCAGTCCTCACAGGACAGCTAGCACTGAAGCTTTCTTT
j_call: TRBJ2-7; cdr3_length: 12; clone_size: many; d_call: TRBD2; v_call: TRBV2; cdr3_aa: CASGTTIYEQYF; cdr3_nt: TGTGCCAGCGGGACTACGATCTACGAGCAGTACTTC
j_call: TRBJ2-1; cdr3_length: 17; clone_size: few; d_call: TRBD2; v_call: TRBV10-3; cdr3_aa: CAIKETGTSGVNNEQFF; cdr3_nt: TGTGCCATCAAAGAAACCGGGACTAGCGGGGTAAACAATGAGCAGTTCTTC
j_call: TRBJ2-6; cdr3_length: 18; clone_size: -; d_call: TRBD2; v_call: TRBV11-2; cdr3_aa: CASGLVLAGASGANVLTF; cdr3_nt: TGTGCCAGCGGCTTAGTTTTAGCGGGGGCCTCTGGGGCCAACGTCCTGACTTTC
j_call: TRBJ2-7; cdr3_length: 16; clone_size: -; d_call: TRBD2; v_call: TRBV10-3; cdr3_aa: CAISDIWTSGPGEQYF; cdr3_nt: TGTGCCATCAGTGACATCTGGACTAGCGGGCCAGGGGAGCAGTACTTC
j_call: TRBJ2-1; cdr3_length: 14; clone_size: many; d_call: -; v_call: TRBV10-3; cdr3_aa: CAISGDKSYNEQFF; cdr3_nt: TGTGCCATCAGTGGGGACAAGTCCTACAATGAGCAGTTCTTC
j_call: TRBJ2-7; cdr3_length: 17; clone_size: many; d_call: TRBD2; v_call: TRBV11-2; cdr3_aa: CASSPGASGSFFGEQYF; cdr3_nt: TGTGCCAGCAGCCCGGGGGCTAGCGGGAGTTTTTTCGGCGAGCAGTACTTC
j_call: TRBJ2-7; cdr3_length: 14; clone_size: many; d_call: TRBD2; v_call: TRBV6-1; cdr3_aa: CASRSSGSLYEQYF; cdr3_nt: TGTGCCAGCAGGTCTAGCGGGAGTTTGTACGAGCAGTACTTC
j_call: TRBJ2-3; cdr3_length: 14; clone_size: few; d_call: -; v_call: TRBV6-1; cdr3_aa: CASRDWAQSDTQYF; cdr3_nt: TGTGCCAGCAGGGATTGGGCCCAATCGGATACGCAGTATTTT
j_call: TRBJ2-3; cdr3_length: 18; clone_size: -; d_call: TRBD2; v_call: TRBV20-1; cdr3_aa: CSAKPGTSGRPVTDTQYF; cdr3_nt: TGCAGTGCTAAGCCCGGGACTAGCGGGAGGCCGGTCACAGATACGCAGTATTTT
j_call: TRBJ2-7; cdr3_length: 12; clone_size: many; d_call: TRBD2; v_call: TRBV2; cdr3_aa: CASSTLADEQYF; cdr3_nt: TGTGCCAGCAGCACACTAGCGGACGAGCAGTACTTC
j_call: TRBJ1-1; cdr3_length: 17; clone_size: few; d_call: -; v_call: TRBV5-5; cdr3_aa: CASSSGQGNSMNTEAFF; cdr3_nt: TGTGCCAGCAGCTCGGGACAAGGCAACTCGATGAACACTGAAGCTTTCTTT
j_call: TRBJ1-1; cdr3_length: 14; clone_size: -; d_call: -; v_call: TRBV12-5; cdr3_aa: CASELLRTAGAAFF; cdr3_nt: TGTGCTAGTGAACTACTTAGGACAGCCGGAGCAGCTTTCTTT
j_call: TRBJ2-5; cdr3_length: 13; clone_size: few; d_call: TRBD1; v_call: TRBV3-1; cdr3_aa: CAGMGQAQETQYF; cdr3_nt: TGTGCCGGCATGGGACAGGCCCAAGAGACCCAGTACTTC
j_call: TRBJ2-5; cdr3_length: 14; clone_size: many; d_call: -; v_call: TRBV11-1; cdr3_aa: CASSSGPAGLTQYF; cdr3_nt: TGTGCCAGCAGCTCTGGGCCCGCCGGATTAACCCAGTACTTC
j_call: TRBJ2-3; cdr3_length: 17; clone_size: few; d_call: TRBD1; v_call: TRBV6-1; cdr3_aa: CASSLDRGKTHTDTQYF; cdr3_nt: TGTGCCAGCAGCCTTGACAGGGGAAAGACCCACACAGATACGCAGTATTTT
j_call: TRBJ2-3; cdr3_length: 12; clone_size: many; d_call: -; v_call: TRBV7-6; cdr3_aa: CASSPITDTQYF; cdr3_nt: TGTGCCAGCAGCCCAATCACAGATACGCAGTATTTT
j_call: TRBJ1-6; cdr3_length: 15; clone_size: -; d_call: TRBD1; v_call: TRBV12-3/TRBV12-4; cdr3_aa: CASSLEGQLNSPLHF; cdr3_nt: TGTGCCAGCAGTTTAGAGGGACAGTTAAATTCACCCCTCCACTTT
j_call: TRBJ2-5; cdr3_length: 14; clone_size: -; d_call: TRBD2; v_call: TRBV28; cdr3_aa: CASLSPGGQETQYF; cdr3_nt: TGTGCCAGCCTCTCCCCGGGGGGGCAAGAGACCCAGTACTTC
j_call: TRBJ1-1; cdr3_length: 16; clone_size: many; d_call: TRBD1; v_call: TRBV5-1; cdr3_aa: CASSRGQPEGSPEAFF; cdr3_nt: TGCGCCAGCAGCCGGGGACAGCCCGAAGGGTCCCCTGAAGCTTTCTTT
j_call: TRBJ2-7; cdr3_length: 14; clone_size: -; d_call: TRBD1; v_call: TRBV3-1; cdr3_aa: CASSLLDRDYEQYF; cdr3_nt: TGTGCCAGCAGCCTCTTAGACAGGGACTACGAGCAGTACTTC
j_call: TRBJ2-7; cdr3_length: 14; clone_size: many; d_call: -; v_call: TRBV2; cdr3_aa: CASSAGGRSYEQYF; cdr3_nt: TGTGCCAGCAGTGCTGGGGGACGTAGCTACGAGCAGTACTTC
j_call: TRBJ2-7; cdr3_length: 13; clone_size: -; d_call: TRBD2; v_call: TRBV7-2; cdr3_aa: CAGKREGSYEQYF; cdr3_nt: TGTGCCGGAAAGCGGGAGGGCTCCTACGAGCAGTACTTC
j_call: TRBJ2-1; cdr3_length: 15; clone_size: few; d_call: TRBD2; v_call: TRBV28; cdr3_aa: CASSFLRESGNEQFF; cdr3_nt: TGTGCCAGCAGTTTTCTGCGGGAGAGTGGCAATGAGCAGTTCTTC